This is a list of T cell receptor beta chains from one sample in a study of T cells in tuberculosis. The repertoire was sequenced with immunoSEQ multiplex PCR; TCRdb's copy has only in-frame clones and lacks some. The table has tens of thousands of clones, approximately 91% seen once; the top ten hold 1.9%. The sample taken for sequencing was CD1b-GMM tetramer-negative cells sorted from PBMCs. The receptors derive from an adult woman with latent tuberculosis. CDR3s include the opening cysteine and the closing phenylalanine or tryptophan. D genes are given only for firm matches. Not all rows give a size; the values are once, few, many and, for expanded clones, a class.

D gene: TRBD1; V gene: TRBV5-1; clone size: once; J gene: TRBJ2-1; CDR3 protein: CASSFHRDRVSSQQFF; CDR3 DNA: TGCGCCAGCAGCTTTCACCGGGACAGGGTTTCTTCCCAGCAGTTCTTC
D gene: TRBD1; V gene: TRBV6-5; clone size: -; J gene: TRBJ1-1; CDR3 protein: CASSYSGQGTEAFF; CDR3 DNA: TGTGCCAGCAGTTACTCAGGACAGGGCACTGAAGCTTTCTTT
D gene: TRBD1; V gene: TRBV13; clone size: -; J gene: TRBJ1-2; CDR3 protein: CASSLTVRDRATFNYGYTF; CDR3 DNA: TGTGCCAGCAGCTTAACGGTCCGGGACAGGGCCACCTTTAACTATGGCTACACCTTC
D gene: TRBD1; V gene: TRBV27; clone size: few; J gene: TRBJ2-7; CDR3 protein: CASSTDRDRSYEQYF; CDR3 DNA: TGTGCCAGCAGCACCGATCGGGACAGATCTTACGAGCAGTACTTC
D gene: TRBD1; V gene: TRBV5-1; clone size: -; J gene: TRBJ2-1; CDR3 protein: CASSLEAGGIGNEQFF; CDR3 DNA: TGCGCCAGCAGCTTGGAAGCAGGGGGTATCGGCAATGAGCAGTTCTTC
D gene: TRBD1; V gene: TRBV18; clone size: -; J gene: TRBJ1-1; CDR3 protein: CASSPPNRGLSEAFF; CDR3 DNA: TGTGCCAGCTCACCACCCAACAGGGGCCTCTCTGAAGCTTTCTTT
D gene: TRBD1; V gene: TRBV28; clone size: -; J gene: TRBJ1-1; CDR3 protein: CASSLDRVMTEAFF; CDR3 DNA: TGTGCCAGCAGTTTAGACAGGGTAATGACTGAAGCTTTCTTT
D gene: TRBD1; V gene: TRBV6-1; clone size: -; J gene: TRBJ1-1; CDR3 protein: CASSEVGGTGGLQAFF; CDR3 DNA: TGTGCCAGCAGTGAAGTAGGAGGGACAGGGGGCCTTCAAGCTTTCTTT
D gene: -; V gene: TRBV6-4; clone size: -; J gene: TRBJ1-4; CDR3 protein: CASSDRGGRLFF; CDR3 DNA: TGTGCCAGCAGTGACCGGGGTGGTAGACTGTTTTTT
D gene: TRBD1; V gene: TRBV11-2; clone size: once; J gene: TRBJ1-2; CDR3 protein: CASSLSGQGGYGYTF; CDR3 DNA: TGTGCCAGCAGCTTATCTGGACAGGGAGGCTATGGCTACACCTTC
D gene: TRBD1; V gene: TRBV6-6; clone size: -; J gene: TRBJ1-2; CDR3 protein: CASSLQGSDGYTF; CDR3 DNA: TGTGCCAGCAGCCTACAGGGGTCGGACGGCTACACCTTC